This is a list of T cell receptor beta chains from one sample in a study of OX40 agonist ivuxolimab in advanced cancers. Profiling relied on immunoSEQ multiplex PCR, and the TCRdb table lists in-frame clones only, not all of them. The sample gives 65,000 to 90,000 clones, 84% of which show up once; approximately 2.6% is in the top ten. The starting material was CD4+ or CD8+ T cells sorted from blood, obtained in a trial of the OX40 agonist ivuxolimab. The source is an adult with an advanced solid tumor such as melanoma, head and neck, liver or kidney cancer. Each CDR3 is given with its conserved first and last residue. A D gene is named only where the DNA matches it firmly.

j_call: TRBJ1-1; d_call: NA; v_call: TRBV18; cdr3_aa: CASSPRVGDTEAFF; cdr3_nt: TGTGCCAGCTCACCCCGGGTCGGTGACACTGAAGCTTTCTTT
j_call: TRBJ2-1; d_call: TRBD2; v_call: TRBV10-3; cdr3_aa: CAITTSGTSGGSYNEQFF; cdr3_nt: TGTGCCATCACCACTTCTGGGACTAGCGGGGGGTCATACAATGAGCAGTTCTTC
j_call: TRBJ2-2; d_call: NA; v_call: TRBV5-6; cdr3_aa: CASSLAARVRPHTGELFF; cdr3_nt: TGTGCCAGCAGCTTGGCCGCAAGGGTCCGCCCCCACACCGGGGAGCTGTTTTTT
j_call: TRBJ2-3; d_call: NA; v_call: TRBV7-6; cdr3_aa: CASSWTSTDTQYF; cdr3_nt: TGTGCCAGCAGCTGGACTAGCACAGATACGCAGTATTTT
j_call: TRBJ1-1; d_call: NA; v_call: TRBV6-5; cdr3_aa: CASRSNTEAFF; cdr3_nt: TGTGCCAGCAGGTCGAACACTGAAGCTTTCTTT
j_call: TRBJ2-6; d_call: TRBD1; v_call: TRBV7-2; cdr3_aa: CASSLVVGTGGTGANVLTF; cdr3_nt: TGTGCCAGCAGCTTAGTGGTCGGGACAGGGGGTACTGGGGCCAACGTCCTGACTTTC
j_call: TRBJ1-2; d_call: NA; v_call: TRBV4-1; cdr3_aa: CASSQVGGNYGYTF; cdr3_nt: TGCGCCAGCAGCCAAGTAGGCGGAAACTATGGCTACACCTTC
j_call: TRBJ2-3; d_call: NA; v_call: TRBV5-6; cdr3_aa: CASSLAGSDTQYF; cdr3_nt: TGTGCCAGCAGCTTGGCAGGGTCAGATACGCAGTATTTT
j_call: TRBJ2-5; d_call: NA; v_call: TRBV19; cdr3_aa: CASSIGAVGETQYF; cdr3_nt: TGTGCCAGTAGTATAGGGGCGGTGGGAGAGACCCAGTACTTC
j_call: TRBJ1-3; d_call: TRBD1; v_call: TRBV9; cdr3_aa: CASSVEGAQGNTIYF; cdr3_nt: TGTGCCAGCAGCGTAGAGGGGGCGCAGGGAAACACCATATATTTT
j_call: TRBJ2-2; d_call: NA; v_call: TRBV6-4; cdr3_aa: CASSDSGTNTGELFF; cdr3_nt: TGTGCCAGCAGTGACTCGGGCACGAACACCGGGGAGCTGTTTTTT